Below, 13 T cell receptor beta chains from the same sample are listed, as sequenced in a study of control samples from healthy donors and cancer patients. The data were produced by immunoSEQ multiplex PCR, yet TCRdb's version contains in-frame clones alone and is incomplete. The sample shows roughly 73,000 clones, around 82% of them seen only once. The specimen sequenced was blood. The receptors were sampled from a man in his fifties in good health.

The chain carries TRBV7-2 and TRBJ1-5; possible D gene TRBD1, 5 bases. The CDR3 extends over 16 amino acids. CDR1 and CDR2 from the germline V gene are SGHTA and FQGNSA. Trimming cost V 1 base and J 4 bases, with 14 bases left between them. DNA for the CDR3: TGTGCCAGCAGCTTAGGGCCCAGGGACGGTAATCAGCCCCAGCATTTT. Its translation is CASSLGPRDGNQPQHF.

The V gene is TRBV7-6, the J gene TRBJ2-7, with 7 bases that match TRBD1. Germline-derived CDR1 and CDR2 are SGHVS and FNYEAQ. The CDR3 extends over 14 amino acids. The junction had 3 bases not matched to a gene; V was cut back by 2 bases and J by 2 bases. The CDR3 DNA reads TGTGCCAGCAGCTTAACGACAGGGACCTACGAGCAGTACTTC. Amino acid sequence: CASSLTTGTYEQYF.

This clone occurred once. This chain joins TRBV5-6 and TRBJ2-3, with no clear D. V shed 0 bases and J shed 4 bases, with 6 bases lying between them. CDR3 size: 13 residues. In germline, CDR1 is SGHDT, CDR2 YYEEEE. The CDR3 protein is CASSLAGPDTQYF. In DNA form, the CDR3 reads TGTGCCAGCAGCTTGGCCGGGCCAGATACGCAGTATTTT.

V is TRBV27 and J is TRBJ1-2; D may be TRBD1 (5 bases). The CDR3 runs 12 residues. From germline, CDR1 is MNHEY and CDR2 SMNVEV (reference sequence). V was shortened by 8 bases and J by 5 bases, with 12 bases between the two germline ends. This CDR3 reads CASHTEGYGYTF. The CDR3 bases are TGTGCCAGCCACACAGAGGGGTATGGCTACACCTTC.

The chain links TRBV5-5 to TRBJ1-5; D unresolved. In germline, CDR1 is SGHKS, CDR2 YYEKEE (reference sequence). The CDR3 length is 13 residues. V was shortened by 0 bases and J by 0 bases, with 1 base between the two germline ends. The CDR3 DNA follows: TGTGCCAGCAGCTTGGTTAGCAATCAGCCCCAGCATTTT. This sequence encodes CASSLVSNQPQHF.

V is TRBV5-1 and J is TRBJ2-2, with D perhaps matching TRBD2 (6 bases). Trimming left V 1 base short and J 2 bases short, with 12 bases between. Germline values: CDR1 SGHRS, CDR2 YFSETQ. The CDR3 is 16 amino acids. This CDR3 reads CASSLRRDLNTGELFF. In DNA, the CDR3 is TGCGCCAGCAGCTTGCGGAGGGACCTTAACACCGGGGAGCTGTTTTTT.

The chain recombines TRBV27 with TRBJ1-2, with D tentatively TRBD1 (6 bases). Germline CDR1 MNHEY, CDR2 SMNVEV (reference sequence). The CDR3 extends over 12 amino acids. Trimming removed 9 bases at V and 3 bases at J, with 11 bases between. The chain's CDR3 is CARTGCDYGYTF. The CDR3 DNA is TGTGCCAGAACAGGGTGTGACTATGGCTACACCTTC.

The chain combines TRBV5-1 with TRBJ2-5; 10 nucleotides match TRBD2. Germline V CDR1 and CDR2: SGHRS, YFSETQ. The CDR3 extends over 15 amino acids. Trimming at V came to 2 bases and at J to 4 bases, leaving 5 bases not matched to a gene. CDR3 DNA: TGCGCCAGCAGCTTAGCGGGAGGGCCCCTAGAGACCCAGTACTTC. Its translation is CASSLAGGPLETQYF.

The chain carries TRBV19 and TRBJ2-7; D call uncertain. Trimming took off 3 bases at V and 2 bases at J, with 11 bases between the two ends. This CDR3 has 14 amino acids. Germline CDR1 is LNHDA and CDR2 is SQIVND (reference sequence). The chain's CDR3 is CASSIGHDAYEQYF. CDR3 bases: TGTGCCAGTAGTATCGGCCACGATGCCTACGAGCAGTACTTC.

The chain is built from TRBV27 and TRBJ1-3; the D is unclear. With 6 bases removed from V and 0 bases from J, the gap between germline ends came to 9 bases. The germline V gene has CDR1 MNHEY and CDR2 SMNVEV (reference sequence). The CDR3 covers 14 residues. The CDR3 region has the DNA TGTGCCAGCAGCCCCCACACCTCTGGAAACACCATATATTTT. Amino acids: CASSPHTSGNTIYF.

The gene calls are TRBV30 and TRBJ2-3; the D gene is possibly TRBD2 (6 bases). Trimming shortened V by 2 bases and J by 5 bases, and 20 bases separated the two germline ends. The germline CDR1 and CDR2 sequences are GTSNPN and SVGIG (reference sequence). This CDR3 comprises 16 residues. The DNA of the CDR3 is TGTGCCTGGAGTATCCAGGGACTGATCGCCCAAGATACGCAGTATTTT. Protein sequence: CAWSIQGLIAQDTQYF.

J is TRBJ2-7 and V is TRBV29-1, with 7 bases that match TRBD1. The CDR3 is made up of 13 amino acids. Germline V CDR1 and CDR2: SQVTM, ANQGSEA. The junction had 11 bases not matched to a gene; V was cut back by 7 bases and J by 5 bases. The CDR3 DNA follows: TGCAGCGCCCGACCGACAGGGATCCACGAGCAGTACTTC. It encodes CSARPTGIHEQYF.

This clone was counted a few times. Other nucleotide sequences in the sample specify the same CDR3. The V and J genes are TRBV6-5 and TRBJ2-7; a possible D gene is TRBD1 (5 bases). The CDR3 sequence is 12 residues long. Germline values: CDR1 MNHEY, CDR2 SVGAGI. V lost 0 bases, J lost 6 bases, and 6 bases lay in between. The CDR3 is CASSYSGLEQYF. The CDR3 nucleotides are TGTGCCAGCAGTTACTCGGGGCTCGAGCAGTACTTC.